The 30 T cell receptor beta chains given below trace back to one sample, sequenced in a study of shared clonotypes between healthy human individuals. The data were produced by immunoSEQ multiplex PCR, yet TCRdb's version contains in-frame clones alone and is incomplete. The sample consists of approximately 500,000 clones, approximately 84% of them appearing once. Material for sequencing was PBMCs. These receptors all stem from a woman aged 40 to 50 in good health. Some clones in this sample may be carry-over from other donors' samples.

A note on this clone: A much larger clone differs from this one at a single base, so this may be a read error. J is TRBJ2-2 and V is TRBV6-4; D is unclear. This CDR3 spans 16 amino acids. Germline loops: CDR1 MRHNA, CDR2 SNTAGT. The CDR3 DNA reads as TGTGCCAGCAGTGACTCTGGCATCGCGAACGCCGGGGAGCTGTTTTTT. Its protein product is CASSDSGIANAGELFF.

The chain couples TRBV9 to TRBJ2-7; TRBD2 agrees at 8 bases. The CDR3 totals 15 residues. Germline lookup yields CDR1 SGDLS and CDR2 YYNGEE. Trimming cost V 3 bases and J 2 bases; bases outside gene matches: 7. The CDR3 protein is CASSAGGDAAYEQYF. The CDR3 DNA sequence: TGTGCCAGCAGCGCCGGGGGGGATGCGGCCTACGAGCAGTACTTC.

With regard to this clone: A single base is all that separates this from a far larger clone, so a read error is likely. This chain links TRBV30 with TRBJ2-7; TRBD2 might be the D (7 bases). The germline CDR1 and CDR2 sequences are GTSNPN and SVGIG (reference sequence). This CDR3 comprises 16 residues. The V and J ends lost 0 bases and 3 bases respectively, with 18 bases between them. The CDR3 protein is CAWSVRGAGKGYEQYF. CDR3 bases: TGTGCCTGGAGTGTACGGGGGGCAGGGAAAGGCTACGAGCAGTACTTC.

DNA of the CDR3: TGTGCCTGGAGTGTCGGACTGTCATCCTACGAGCAGTACTTC. Translating it yields CAWSVGLSSYEQYF. The genes are TRBV30 and TRBJ2-7, with D possibly matching TRBD2 (5 bases). The CDR3 spans 14 residues. Germline-derived CDR1 and CDR2 are GTSNPN and SVGIG (reference sequence). Trimming shortened V by 0 bases and J by 1 base, and 10 bases separated the two germline ends. Combining the CDR3 with reference TRBV30 and TRBJ2-7 gives the whole variable domain SQTIHQWPATLVQPVGSPLSLECTVEGTSNPNLYWYRQAAGRGLQLLFYSVGIGQISSEVPQNLSASRPQDRQFILSSKKLLLSDSGFYLCAWSVGLSSYEQYFGPGTRLTVT.

Points on this clone: A far larger clone is a single base away, which makes a read error likely. Other DNA sequences in the same sample also yield this CDR3. The genes are TRBV5-1 and TRBJ2-3; 8 bases are a match to TRBD2. V lost 0 bases, J lost 2 bases, and 2 bases stayed unmatched. From germline, CDR1 is SGHRS and CDR2 YFSETQ. The CDR3 sequence is 15 residues long. The CDR3 DNA reads TGCGCCAGCAGCTTGGCCGGGAGGGTCACAGATACGCAGTATTTT. It codes for CASSLAGRVTDTQYF. Variable domain in full (rest from reference TRBV5-1 and TRBJ2-3): KAGVTQTPRYLIKTRGQQVTLSCSPISGHRSVSWYQQTPGQGLQFLFEYFSETQRNKGNFPGRFSGRQFSNSRSEMNVSTLELGDSALYLCASSLAGRVTDTQYFGPGTRLTVL.

The chain uses TRBV19 and TRBJ1-5; 7 nucleotides match TRBD1. CDR1 LNHDA and CDR2 SQIVND come from the germline V gene (reference sequence). V lost 6 bases, J lost 3 bases, and 8 bases stayed unmatched. This CDR3 is built from 15 residues. The CDR3 DNA reads as TGTGCCAGTAGCGTATTGGGACAGAACAATCAGCCCCAGCATTTT. Its translation: CASSVLGQNNQPQHF. Full variable domain (missing parts from reference TRBV19 and TRBJ1-5): DGGITQSPKYLFRKEGQNVTLSCEQNLNHDAMYWYRQDPGQGLRLIYYSQIVNDFQKGDIAEGYSVSREKKESFPLTVTSAQKNPTAFYLCASSVLGQNNQPQHFGDGTRLSIL.

The V call is TRBV4-3, the J call TRBJ2-5; D remains ambiguous. Trimming shortened V by 0 bases and J by 5 bases, and 7 bases separated the two germline ends. This CDR3 comprises 13 residues. Germline values: CDR1 LGHNA, CDR2 YSLEER. CDR3 sequence: CASSQEYGETQYF. Here the CDR3 DNA reads TGCGCCAGCAGCCAAGAATATGGGGAGACCCAGTACTTC.

J is TRBJ2-5 and V is TRBV30; no clear D gene. This CDR3 spans 11 amino acids. The V end was cut by 0 bases, the J end by 7 bases, with 6 bases between. CDR1 and CDR2 (germline): GTSNPN, SVGIG (reference sequence). The CDR3 DNA is TGTGCCTGGAGTGTAGTGACGACCCAGTACTTC. Its translation: CAWSVVTTQYF.

The CDR3 DNA follows: TGTGCCAGCAGCCGCGACTTAGCGGGAGGGCCCTACAATGAGCAGTTCTTC. Translation: CASSRDLAGGPYNEQFF. The J gene is TRBJ2-1, the V gene TRBV7-9; TRBD2 agrees at 11 bases. V shed 5 bases, J shed 2 bases, and the junction held 8 bases outside the gene matches. CDR1 and CDR2 from the germline V gene are SEHNR and FQNEAQ (reference sequence). The CDR3 has 17 amino acids.

The chain combines TRBV30 with TRBJ2-1, with D perhaps matching TRBD2 (5 bases). The germline V gene has CDR1 GTSNPN and CDR2 SVGIG (reference sequence). CDR3 length: 16 amino acids. Trimming removed 0 bases at V and 6 bases at J, with 18 bases between. The CDR3 bases are TGTGCCTGGAGTGTACGACTCGTCTATGAGGGCAATGAGCAGTTCTTC. This codes for CAWSVRLVYEGNEQFF. Complete variable domain (other parts from reference TRBV30 and TRBJ2-1): SQTIHQWPATLVQPVGSPLSLECTVEGTSNPNLYWYRQAAGRGLQLLFYSVGIGQISSEVPQNLSASRPQDRQFILSSKKLLLSDSGFYLCAWSVRLVYEGNEQFFGPGTRLTVL.

The J gene is TRBJ2-5, the V gene TRBV14; D not certain. The CDR3 spans 14 residues. Germline V gene lookup returns CDR1 SGHDN and CDR2 FVKESK. V lost 4 bases to trimming and J lost 3 bases, with 12 bases between them. CDR3 coding DNA: TGTGCCAGCAGCCTGATCGGTGGGAAAGAGACCCAGTACTTC. Its protein product is CASSLIGGKETQYF.

The chain has TRBV25-1 and TRBJ2-3, with unresolved D. Per the germline V gene, CDR1 is MGHDK and CDR2 is SYGVNS. The V and J ends lost 1 base and 2 bases respectively, with 4 bases between them. The CDR3 is 13 amino acids. CDR3 in amino acids: CASSEWFTDTQYF. The CDR3 DNA reads TGTGCCAGCAGTGAATGGTTCACAGATACGCAGTATTTT.

The V call is TRBV19, the J call TRBJ1-1, with TRBD1 as a possible D gene (6 bases). Germline V gene sequence: CDR1 LNHDA, CDR2 SQIVND (reference sequence). Trimming took 5 bases from V and 1 from J, leaving 11 bases between them. The CDR3 runs to 14 residues. CDR3 nucleotide sequence: TGTGCCAGTAGTCCTCCAGGGGCGAACACTGAAGCTTTCTTT. Its translation is CASSPPGANTEAFF.

Ten or more counts support this clone. J is TRBJ2-5 and V is TRBV7-6; D gene uncertain. CDR3 size: 13 residues. The V gene lost 5 bases and the J gene lost 5 bases, with 12 bases spanning the gap. CDR1 SGHVS and CDR2 FNYEAQ come from the germline V gene. The CDR3 sequence is CASSLGWRETQYF. As DNA, the CDR3 is TGTGCCAGCAGCCTGGGATGGCGGGAGACCCAGTACTTC.

In regard to this clone: This sequence may be a read error, since a much larger clone differs from it by one base. The rearrangement links TRBV2 to TRBJ2-4; 10 nucleotides match TRBD2. Germline CDR1 reads SNHLY; CDR2 reads FYNNEI. J was trimmed by 8 bases and V by 6 bases; bases with no gene match: 10. The CDR3 is 15 residues long. The CDR3 DNA is TGTGCCAGCAGAGGGACTAGCGAAGCCTATTACATTCAGTACTTC. It is translated as CASRGTSEAYYIQYF.

This clone was seen at least ten times. This rearrangement joins TRBV5-1 to TRBJ2-7; D is unclear. Between the trimmed V and J ends, which lost 0 bases and 0 bases, there was a span of 7 bases. Germline V gives CDR1 SGHRS, CDR2 YFSETQ. The CDR3 consists of 14 residues. The CDR3 here is CASSLETSSYEQYF. The CDR3 nucleotides are TGCGCCAGCAGCTTGGAGACGTCCTCCTACGAGCAGTACTTC.

The J gene is TRBJ1-4, the V gene TRBV30; 7 nucleotides line up with TRBD1. Looked up from germline, CDR1 is GTSNPN and CDR2 is SVGIG (reference sequence). With V trimmed by 0 bases and J by 7 bases, 8 bases remained unmatched. This CDR3 spans 15 amino acids. Here the CDR3 reads CAWSVRAGGFEKLFF. CDR3 coding DNA: TGTGCCTGGAGTGTTCGGGCAGGGGGTTTTGAAAAACTGTTTTTT.

The chain combines TRBV5-4 with TRBJ2-1; TRBD1 is a possible D gene (5 bases). The CDR3 totals 12 residues. Trimming stripped 4 bases from V and 8 bases from J, with 10 bases between. Germline lookup yields CDR1 SGHNT and CDR2 YYREEE (reference sequence). Here the CDR3 DNA reads TGTGCCAGCAGCCACGACAGATATGAGCAGTTCTTC. Its translation is CASSHDRYEQFF. The full variable domain, in which reference TRBV5-4 and TRBJ2-1 provide the parts outside the CDR3, is ETGVTQSPTHLIKTRGQQVTLRCSSQSGHNTVSWYQQALGQGPQFIFQYYREEENGRGNFPPRFSGLQFPNYSSELNVNALELDDSALYLCASSHDRYEQFFGPGTRLTVL.

In this sample, this clone turned up a few times. The J gene is TRBJ2-7, the V gene TRBV7-6; unclear D gene. Germline loops: CDR1 SGHVS, CDR2 FNYEAQ. The CDR3 extends over 13 amino acids. The germline V and J ends were trimmed by 0 bases and 7 bases, with 10 bases remaining between them. This CDR3 is CASSLAMSGEQYF. DNA for the CDR3: TGTGCCAGCAGCTTAGCAATGTCCGGGGAGCAGTACTTC.

The chain couples TRBV7-3 to TRBJ2-1; no definite D call. This CDR3 contains 14 residues. The ends were cut back, 4 bases at V and 5 bases at J, with 12 bases in the middle. CDR1 and CDR2 (germline): SGHTA, FQGTGA. CDR3 in DNA: TGTGCCAGCAGCTCGATGCGGAGAAACAATGAGCAGTTCTTC. Its translation: CASSSMRRNNEQFF.

For this clone: A far bigger clonotype differs at one base, so this is likely a read error. V is TRBV30 and J is TRBJ1-1, with D tentatively TRBD1 (6 bases). The germline CDR1 and CDR2 sequences are GTSNPN and SVGIG (reference sequence). The CDR3 contains 13 residues. The CDR3 sequence is CAWSRTAGTGAFF. The CDR3 nucleotides are TGTGCCTGGTCCCGGACAGCTGGGACTGGAGCTTTCTTT.

This chain uses TRBV30 with TRBJ2-5, with D maybe TRBD1 (5 bases). The CDR3 extends over 15 amino acids. V lost 0 bases to trimming and J lost 5 bases, with 16 bases between them. The germline V gene encodes CDR1 GTSNPN and CDR2 SVGIG (reference sequence). The CDR3 reads CAWSVQAVFGETQYF. The CDR3 DNA reads as TGTGCCTGGAGTGTACAGGCCGTTTTTGGGGAGACCCAGTACTTC.

This clone was observed many times. The chain uses TRBV5-8 and TRBJ2-7; TRBD2 is a possible D gene (6 bases). The CDR3 sequence is 13 residues long. The germline V gene encodes CDR1 SGHTS and CDR2 YDEGEE. Trimming stripped 2 bases from V and 3 bases from J, with 9 bases between. CDR3 region: CASSFSGSYEQYF. The CDR3 bases are TGTGCCAGCAGCTTTTCCGGGAGCTACGAGCAGTACTTC. The entire variable domain, with the rest obtained from reference TRBV5-8 and TRBJ2-7, is as follows: EAGVTQSPTHLIKTRGQQATLRCSPISGHTSVYWYQQALGLGLQFLLWYDEGEERNRGNFPPRFSGRQFPNYSSELNVNALELEDSALYLCASSFSGSYEQYFGPGTRLTVT.

The chain employs TRBV18 and TRBJ1-4; D remains ambiguous. V was shortened by 1 base and J by 8 bases, with 20 bases between the two germline ends. The length of the CDR3 is 17 residues. Germline-derived CDR1 and CDR2 are KGHSH and LQKENI. CDR3 bases: TGTGCCAGCTCACCACTCCTCGGGGAGGATGTGGGGGAAAAACTGTTTTTT. It encodes CASSPLLGEDVGEKLFF.

This clone was picked up many times. The same CDR3 arises from other DNA sequences in this sample as well. The V and J genes are TRBV29-1 and TRBJ1-1, with unresolved D. Germline CDR1 SQVTM, CDR2 ANQGSEA. Deletions cut 3 bases from V and 4 bases from J, with 18 bases between. There are 15 residues in the CDR3. CDR3 protein: CSVDKEGIGITEAFF. In nucleotides, the CDR3 is TGCAGCGTTGATAAAGAAGGGATTGGGATCACTGAAGCTTTCTTT.

This clone came up a few times. This chain connects TRBV10-3 to TRBJ1-1; maybe TRBD1 (5 bases). The CDR3 totals 13 residues. Looked up from germline, CDR1 is ENHRY and CDR2 is SYGVKD. V was pared by 4 bases and J by 8 bases, with 14 bases between. CDR3 sequence (DNA): TGTGCCATCAGTGCGGGCAGGGAGCCGGAAGCTTTCTTT. The encoded protein is CAISAGREPEAFF.

J is TRBJ1-2 and V is TRBV10-2; D uncertain. The CDR3 is made up of 18 amino acids. Germline assignment: CDR1 WSHSY and CDR2 SAAADI. V gave up 5 bases and J gave up 4 bases, with 26 bases separating them. The chain's CDR3 is CASSSPRPLREVCYGYTF. CDR3 DNA: TGCGCCAGCAGTAGCCCCCGCCCTCTAAGGGAGGTTTGCTATGGCTACACCTTC.

A remark on this clone: A far larger clone lies a single base away; this is likely a read error. This chain joins TRBV28 and TRBJ1-5, with 7 bases lining up with TRBD1. The CDR3 has 14 residues. The V and J ends lost 5 bases and 6 bases, in that order; junction bases with no gene match: 7. The germline V gene has CDR1 MDHEN and CDR2 SYDVKM. The CDR3 is CASSRIAGGQPQHF. DNA of the CDR3: TGTGCCAGCAGTCGGATAGCAGGGGGTCAGCCCCAGCATTTT.

This clone appeared a few times. The chain is built from TRBV15 and TRBJ1-5; the D gene is possibly TRBD1 (5 bases). V was trimmed by 3 bases and J by 0 bases, leaving 9 bases between them. The CDR3 consists of 15 residues. The V gene's germline CDR1 is LNHNV and CDR2 YYDKDF (reference sequence). The CDR3 DNA follows: TGTGCCACCAGCAGGACAGCATATAGCAATCAGCCCCAGCATTTT. Translating it yields CATSRTAYSNQPQHF.

The genes are TRBV5-4 and TRBJ2-3, with 9 bases matching TRBD2. Germline lookup yields CDR1 SGHNT and CDR2 YYREEE (reference sequence). The V gene end was trimmed by 2 bases and the J gene end by 4 bases; junction bases not matched to a gene: 2. The CDR3 totals 14 residues. CDR3 nucleotides: TGTGCCAGCAGCTTAGCGGGAGGTTCAGATACGCAGTATTTT. Translation: CASSLAGGSDTQYF.